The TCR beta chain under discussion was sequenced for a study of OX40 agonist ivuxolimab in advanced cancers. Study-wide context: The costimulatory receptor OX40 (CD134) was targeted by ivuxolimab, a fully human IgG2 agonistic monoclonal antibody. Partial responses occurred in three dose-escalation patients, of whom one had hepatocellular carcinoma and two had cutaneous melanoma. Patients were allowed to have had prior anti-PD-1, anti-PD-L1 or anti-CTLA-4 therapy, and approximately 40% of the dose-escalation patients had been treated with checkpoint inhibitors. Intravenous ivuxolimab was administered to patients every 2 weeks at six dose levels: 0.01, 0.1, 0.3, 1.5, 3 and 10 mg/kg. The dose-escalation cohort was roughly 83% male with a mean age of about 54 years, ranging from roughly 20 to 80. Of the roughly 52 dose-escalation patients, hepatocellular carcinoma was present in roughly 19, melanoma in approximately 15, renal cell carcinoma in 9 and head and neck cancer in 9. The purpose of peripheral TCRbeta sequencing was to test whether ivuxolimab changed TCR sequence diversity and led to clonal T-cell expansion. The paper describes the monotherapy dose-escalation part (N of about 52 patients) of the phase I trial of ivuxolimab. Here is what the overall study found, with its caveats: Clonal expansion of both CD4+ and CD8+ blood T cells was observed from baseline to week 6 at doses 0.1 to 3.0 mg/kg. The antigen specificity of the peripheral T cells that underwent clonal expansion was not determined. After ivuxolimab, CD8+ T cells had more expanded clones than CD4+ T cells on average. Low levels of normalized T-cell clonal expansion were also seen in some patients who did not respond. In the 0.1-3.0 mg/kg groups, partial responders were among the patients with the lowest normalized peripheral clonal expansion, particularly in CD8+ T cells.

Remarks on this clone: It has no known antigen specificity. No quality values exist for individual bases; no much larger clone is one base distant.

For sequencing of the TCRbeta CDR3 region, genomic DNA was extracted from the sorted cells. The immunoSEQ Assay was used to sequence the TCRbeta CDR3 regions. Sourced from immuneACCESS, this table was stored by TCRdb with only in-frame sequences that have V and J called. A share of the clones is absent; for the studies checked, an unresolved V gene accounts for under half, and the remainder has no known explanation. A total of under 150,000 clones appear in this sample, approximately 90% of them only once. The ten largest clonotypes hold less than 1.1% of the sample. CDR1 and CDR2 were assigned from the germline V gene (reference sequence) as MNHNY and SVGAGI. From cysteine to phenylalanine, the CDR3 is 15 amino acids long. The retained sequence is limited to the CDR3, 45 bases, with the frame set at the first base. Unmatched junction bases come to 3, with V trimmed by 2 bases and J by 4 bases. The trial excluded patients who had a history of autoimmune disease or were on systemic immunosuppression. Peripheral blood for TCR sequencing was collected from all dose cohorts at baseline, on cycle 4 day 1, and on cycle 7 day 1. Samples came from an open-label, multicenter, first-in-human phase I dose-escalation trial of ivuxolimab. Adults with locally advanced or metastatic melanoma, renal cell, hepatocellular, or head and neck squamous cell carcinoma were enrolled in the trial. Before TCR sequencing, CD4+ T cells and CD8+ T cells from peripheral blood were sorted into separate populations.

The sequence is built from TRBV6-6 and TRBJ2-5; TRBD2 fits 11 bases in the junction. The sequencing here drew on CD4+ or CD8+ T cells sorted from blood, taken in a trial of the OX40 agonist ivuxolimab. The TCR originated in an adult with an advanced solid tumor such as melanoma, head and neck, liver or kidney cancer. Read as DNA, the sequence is TGTGCCAGCAGTTACCCAGGACTAGCGGGAGAGACCCAGTACTTC. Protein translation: CASSYPGLAGETQYF.